This T cell receptor beta chain is from a study of CD8+CD57+ T cells in acquired aplastic anemia (dated by TCRdb to the late 2010s). Describing the broader study: On average, sorted CD4+ and CD8+ cells yielded approximately 3 ug of extracted DNA, with a range of roughly 0.19 to 27.4 ug. CD8+CD57+ expansion was defined as frequency above the mean frequency observed in healthy subjects.

The patients picked for sequencing were ones in whom flow cytometry had shown an expansion of CD8+CD57+ cells. Every patient had a diagnosis of severe acquired aplastic anemia based on International Study of Aplastic Anemia and Agranulocytosis and Camitta criteria. No patient had received any therapy when blood was sampled. In this study, sorted CD4+ and CD8+ T cells from the blood of healthy subjects and of severe aplastic anemia patients had their TCR repertoires deep-sequenced. Patients were enrolled under clinicaltrials.gov protocols 00001620, 01623167, 00001397, 00071045, 00081523 and 00961064 in the USA. Ficoll-Paque density gradient centrifugation was used to isolate peripheral blood mononuclear cells. Before DNA extraction, CD4+ and CD8+ T cells were sorted by FACS or by magnetic beads. Profiling of TCR beta VDJ combinations and CDR3 sequences used genomic DNA as the template. TCR repertoire sequencing was run on an Illumina HiSeq 2000. The published analysis was carried out like this. TRBV/TRBJ rearrangement plots, CDR3 size and DJ length profiles, and Simpson's diversity index were used to assess repertoires. The most abundant DNA sequence in the deep sequencing data was defined as the immunodominant clone. CDR3 amino acid sequences were screened for sharing across subjects and compared with published repertoires and the VDJdb database. The raw public data were reprocessed by TCRdb itself: fastp quality trimming at Q25, MiXCR clonotype calling, in-frame beta chains only. All rows with the same CDR3 protein become a single entry with the most common DNA and genes. The V and J calls shown here were made by TCRdb, not taken from the authors' results. The sample data list 150,000 to 200,000 distinct CDR3 sequences, and around 43% of these were observed just once. The ten largest clones represent under 3.5% of the sample.

Paper-wide results and their limitations: CD8+ Simpson's diversity did not differ significantly between patients and healthy controls (P=0.060). Approximately 31 CD8+ CDR3 sequences were found in both patients and controls but appeared to be highly expressed in patients and within the immunodominant clones of the patients.

This clonotype occurred a few times. Its antigen is still unknown. Relative to the germline gene, one junction end is altered; a read error may explain this. The CDR3 holds 16 amino acids from the cysteine to the phenylalanine. This entry keeps only the CDR3 DNA: 48 bases, framed from base 1. CDR1 and CDR2 are read off the germline V gene as KGHDR and SFDVKD. The sequence was collected from a human donor with aplastic anemia. The sequence links TRBV24-1 to TRBJ2-5, and 7 bases in between align with TRBD1. The material sequenced was sorted CD4+, CD8+, or CD8+CD57+ T cells (not recorded which) from PBMCs. The DNA sequence is given as TGCGCCATCAGTGATATTCGACAGGGTAAACAAGAGACCCAGTACTTC. The translation is CAISDIRQGKQETQYF.